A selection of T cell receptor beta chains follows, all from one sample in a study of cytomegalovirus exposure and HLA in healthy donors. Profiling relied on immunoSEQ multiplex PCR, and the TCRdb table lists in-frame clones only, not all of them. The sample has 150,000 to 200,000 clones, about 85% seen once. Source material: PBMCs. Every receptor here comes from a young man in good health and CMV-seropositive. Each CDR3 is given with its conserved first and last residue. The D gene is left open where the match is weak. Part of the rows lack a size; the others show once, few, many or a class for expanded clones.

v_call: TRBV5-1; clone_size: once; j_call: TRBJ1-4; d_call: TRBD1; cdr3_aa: CASSSGTGDTRGEKLFF; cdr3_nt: TGCGCCAGCAGCTCCGGGACAGGGGACACTAGGGGTGAAAAACTGTTTTTT
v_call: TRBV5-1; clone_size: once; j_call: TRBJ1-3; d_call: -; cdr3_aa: CASSLTGSGNTIYF; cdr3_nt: TGCGCCAGCAGCTTGACAGGGTCTGGAAACACCATATATTTT
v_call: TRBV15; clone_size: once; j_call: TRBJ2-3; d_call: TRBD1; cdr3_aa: CATSRAGQGDTDTQYF; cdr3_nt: TGTGCCACCAGCAGAGCGGGACAGGGGGACACAGATACGCAGTATTTT
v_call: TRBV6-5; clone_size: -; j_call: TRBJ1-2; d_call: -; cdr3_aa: CASSRTGEGYGYTF; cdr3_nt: TGTGCCAGCAGTCGGACTGGGGAGGGGTATGGCTACACCTTC
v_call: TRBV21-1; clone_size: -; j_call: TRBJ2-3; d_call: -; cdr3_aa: CASSNRGGTDTQYF; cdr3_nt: TGTGCCAGCAGCAATAGAGGCGGCACAGATACGCAGTATTTT
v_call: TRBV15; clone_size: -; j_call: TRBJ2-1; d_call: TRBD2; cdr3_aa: CATSRGLAGTYNEQFF; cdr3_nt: TGTGCCACCAGCAGGGGTTTAGCGGGGACATACAATGAGCAGTTCTTC
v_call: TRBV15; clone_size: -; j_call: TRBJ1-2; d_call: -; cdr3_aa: CATSLDRTLYGYTF; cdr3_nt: TGTGCCACCAGTCTGGACAGAACCCTCTATGGCTACACCTTC
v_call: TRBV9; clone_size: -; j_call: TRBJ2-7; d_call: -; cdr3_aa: CASSDPRSGTPRLYF; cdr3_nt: TGTGCCAGCAGCGACCCTCGAAGCGGGACACCTCGTCTGTACTTC
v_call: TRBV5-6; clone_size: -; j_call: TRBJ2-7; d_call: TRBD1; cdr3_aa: CASSHRTGRYEQYF; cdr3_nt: TGTGCCAGCAGCCACAGGACAGGGCGGTACGAGCAGTACTTC
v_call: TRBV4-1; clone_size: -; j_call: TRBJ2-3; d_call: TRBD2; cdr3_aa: CASSQEQAGSTDTQYF; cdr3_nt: TGCGCCAGCAGCCAAGAGCAAGCGGGGTCCACAGATACGCAGTATTTT
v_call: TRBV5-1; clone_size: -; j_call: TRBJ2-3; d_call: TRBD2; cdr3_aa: CASSTTVAGVSTDTQYF; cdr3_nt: TGCGCCAGCAGCACAACCGTAGCGGGGGTTAGCACAGATACGCAGTATTTT
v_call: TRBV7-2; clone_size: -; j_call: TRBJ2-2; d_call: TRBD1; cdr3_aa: CASSFRDRGPAGELFF; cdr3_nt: TGTGCCAGCAGCTTCCGGGACAGGGGGCCCGCCGGGGAGCTGTTTTTT
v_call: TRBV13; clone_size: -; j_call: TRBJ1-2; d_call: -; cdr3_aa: CASSPYRDREWEWDYGYTF; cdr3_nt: TGTGCCAGCAGCCCTTACAGGGATCGTGAGTGGGAGTGGGACTATGGCTACACCTTC
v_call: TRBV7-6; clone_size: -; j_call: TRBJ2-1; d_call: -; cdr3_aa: CASSSEAGGRNEQFF; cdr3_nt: TGTGCCAGCAGCTCTGAGGCAGGGGGGCGCAATGAGCAGTTCTTC
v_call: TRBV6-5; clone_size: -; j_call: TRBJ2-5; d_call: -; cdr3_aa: CASSYSRGKGETQYF; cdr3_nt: TGTGCCAGCAGTTACTCTCGGGGGAAAGGAGAGACCCAGTACTTC
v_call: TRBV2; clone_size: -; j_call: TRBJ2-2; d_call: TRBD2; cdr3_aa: CASSDTSGGVYTGELFF; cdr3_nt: TGTGCCAGCAGTGATACTAGCGGGGGGGTCTACACCGGGGAGCTGTTTTTT
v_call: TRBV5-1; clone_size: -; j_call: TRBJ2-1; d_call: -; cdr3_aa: CASSLANTDYNEQFF; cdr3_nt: TGCGCCAGCAGCTTGGCCAATACTGATTACAATGAGCAGTTCTTC
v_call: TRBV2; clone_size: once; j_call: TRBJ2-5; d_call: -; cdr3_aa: CASETDYPSWETQYF; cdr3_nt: TGTGCCAGCGAGACGGACTACCCGTCGTGGGAGACCCAGTACTTC
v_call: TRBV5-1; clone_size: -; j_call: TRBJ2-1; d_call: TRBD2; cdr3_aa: CASSGSGFYNEQFF; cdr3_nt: TGCGCCAGCAGTGGTAGCGGGTTCTACAATGAGCAGTTCTTC
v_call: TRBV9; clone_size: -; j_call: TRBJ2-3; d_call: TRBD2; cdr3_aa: CASSVVGSGGAFDTQYF; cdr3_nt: TGTGCCAGCAGCGTAGTAGGGAGCGGGGGGGCATTCGATACGCAGTATTTT
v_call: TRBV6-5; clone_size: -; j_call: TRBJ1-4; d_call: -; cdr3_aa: CASSSGGFNEKLFF; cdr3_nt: TGTGCCAGCAGTTCGGGAGGTTTTAATGAAAAACTGTTTTTT
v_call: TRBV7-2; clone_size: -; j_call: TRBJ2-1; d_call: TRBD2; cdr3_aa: CASSVTSGTWSSYNEQFF; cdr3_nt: TGTGCCAGCAGCGTGACTAGCGGGACCTGGAGCTCCTACAATGAGCAGTTCTTC